Sequencing of this T cell receptor (beta chain) was carried out in a study of blood T cell repertoires in COVID-19. Study context: Samples representing acute and convalescent COVID-19 were sourced from the United States, Italy and Spain. T cells, B-cell-depleted T cells, or PBMCs supplied cDNA or gDNA.

The germline V gene encodes CDR1 LNHDA and CDR2 SQIVND (reference sequence). CDR3 length: 15 residues. V gave up 6 bases and J gave up 0 bases, with 14 bases separating them. In the original workflow: Nucleated cell number was recorded as an estimate derived from reference gene primer amplification. TCRdb's copy holds only in-frame clones and misses some; the assay was immunoSEQ multiplex PCR. From that table come the V and J calls and clone size; the DNA was used to work out D and trimming. The table includes 200,000 or so clones, roughly 84% detected once. The clonotype comes from a woman aged 55-69 years who had recovered from COVID-19. The rearrangement uses TRBV19 and TRBJ1-1; weak D call: TRBD1 (6 bases). Sequencing used peripheral blood. The CDR3 spells CASREGRGMNTEAFF. The CDR3 coding sequence is TGTGCCAGTAGGGAGGGGAGGGGGATGAACACTGAAGCTTTCTTT.